The clone carrying this T cell receptor (beta chain) was recorded a few times. Its antigen is still unknown. The sample comes from a study of early T cells in non-severe SARS-CoV-2 infection. Study details: With bulk RNA from unsorted whole blood as input, sequencing yielded unpaired chains. Study-level points and caveats: Database matching using VDJdb favored anti-spike CD8 responses, with private and CD4 specificities left missing.

CDR3 length: 11 residues. Germline-derived CDR1 and CDR2 are DFQATT and SNEGSKA (reference sequence). V was clipped by 6 bases and J by 2 bases, with 6 bases between them. The TCR library protocol attached unique molecular identifiers to the individual cDNA molecules. TCRdb re-derived calls from the 5' RACE reads in MiXCR, one entry per CDR3 protein. Among roughly 51,000 distinct CDR3 sequences listed, roughly 6% were seen once. The sequences come from whole blood, collected at baseline. The chain uses TRBV20-1 and TRBJ2-3; no firm D call. This sequence originates from an adult who was a healthcare worker with PCR-confirmed SARS-CoV-2 infection or an uninfected control (not recorded which). CDR3 sequence reads: CSATTTDTQYF. CDR3 DNA sequence: TGCAGTGCAACTACCACAGATACGCAGTATTTT.